The 10 T cell receptor beta chains given below trace back to one sample, sequenced in a study of vaccination effects on CD4 cells after COVID-19. These receptors have no known antigen. Cells that had been cultured for nine to eleven days were the source of isolated CD4+ T cells. All participants had two doses of either the BNT162b2 or mRNA-1273 vaccine. TCRdb's table, derived via immunoSEQ multiplex PCR, lists solely in-frame clones and lacks some. The sample has some 40,000 clones; around 71% are singletons. The sequencing used CD4+ T cells from PBMCs cultured without peptide, collected after COVID-19 vaccination. The receptor source for this set is a human donor who received a COVID-19 vaccine.

The rearrangement uses TRBV5-6 and TRBJ2-5; 11 positions agree with TRBD2. V shed 4 bases, J shed 5 bases, and the junction held 10 bases outside the gene matches. Germline V CDR1 and CDR2: SGHDT, YYEEEE. The CDR3 consists of 16 residues. The CDR3 DNA reads as TGTGCCAGCAGCCTCCGGATAGCGGGGGGGCTTGAGACCCAGTACTTC. Translating it yields CASSLRIAGGLETQYF.

The chain links TRBV29-1 to TRBJ2-6; no definite D call. CDR3 length: 13 residues. CDR1 is SQVTM and CDR2 is ANQGSEA in the germline V gene. The ends were cut back, 4 bases at V and 4 bases at J, with 8 bases in the middle. The CDR3 sequence is CSVGRSGANVLTF. For the CDR3, the DNA is TGCAGCGTTGGCCGGTCCGGGGCCAACGTCCTGACTTTC.

The chain links TRBV5-4 to TRBJ1-2; D uncertain. Germline-derived CDR1 and CDR2 are SGHNT and YYREEE (reference sequence). The CDR3 consists of 15 residues. Trimming cost V 0 bases and J 1 base, with 10 bases left between them. The CDR3 DNA reads as TGTGCCAGCAGCTTGGAGGGTGGCGGTAACTATGGCTACACCTTC. Amino acid sequence: CASSLEGGGNYGYTF.

The chain couples TRBV6-5 to TRBJ2-7; D remains unclear. V lost 6 bases and J 2 bases, leaving 5 bases between the germline ends. The CDR3 covers 11 residues. Looked up from germline, CDR1 is MNHEY and CDR2 is SVGAGI. The CDR3 sequence: CASSRTYEQYF. DNA of the CDR3: TGTGCCAGCAGCCGGACCTACGAGCAGTACTTC.

This clone turned up a few times. The chain recombines TRBV15 with TRBJ2-2; 9 nucleotides align to TRBD2. CDR1 and CDR2 (germline): LNHNV, YYDKDF (reference sequence). There are 18 residues in the CDR3. The V segment lost 1 base and the J segment 6 bases; nucleotides outside the gene matches: 12. This CDR3 reads CATSRGKRGAVPAGELFF. The CDR3 DNA reads TGTGCCACCAGCAGAGGGAAGCGGGGGGCCGTCCCCGCCGGGGAGCTGTTTTTT.

In this sample, this clone turned up a few times. The CDR3 reads CASSRRAGNEQFF. In DNA, the CDR3 is TGTGCCAGCTCTAGGAGGGCGGGGAATGAGCAGTTCTTC. The chain combines TRBV7-2 with TRBJ2-1; perhaps TRBD2 as D (6 bases). This CDR3 has 13 amino acids. V dropped 8 bases and J dropped 7 bases, with 15 bases sitting between them. Germline V gene lookup returns CDR1 SGHTA and CDR2 FQGNSA.

The rearrangement uses TRBV10-1 and TRBJ2-7, with TRBD1 matching over 7 bases. Germline CDR1 and CDR2: WNHNN and SYGVQD (reference sequence). The junction had 6 bases not matched to a gene; V was cut back by 5 bases and J by 2 bases. This CDR3 has 14 residues. CDR3 sequence (DNA): TGCGCCAGCAGTAGGACAGGAGGAACCTACGAGCAGTACTTC. Its protein is CASSRTGGTYEQYF.

In this sample, this clone turned up a few times. V is TRBV5-1 and J is TRBJ2-1; TRBD2 matches at 12 bases. After removal of 4 bases from V and 9 bases from J, the junction contained 14 bases not matched to a gene. The CDR3 is made up of 17 amino acids. In germline, CDR1 is SGHRS, CDR2 YFSETQ. CDR3 sequence: CASSRGASGGVDGEQFF. CDR3 DNA: TGCGCCAGCAGCCGCGGGGCTAGCGGGGGGGTGGATGGTGAGCAGTTCTTC.

V usage is TRBV5-1 and J usage is TRBJ2-5; D gene unclear. This CDR3 comprises 12 residues. With 5 bases removed from V and 1 base from J, the gap between germline ends came to 6 bases. CDR1 and CDR2 from the germline V gene are SGHRS and YFSETQ. CDR3 sequence reads: CASRFTQETQYF. DNA of the CDR3: TGCGCCAGCAGATTTACCCAAGAGACCCAGTACTTC.

In its sample, this clone was seen a few times. This chain joins TRBV5-5 and TRBJ2-7, with D possibly TRBD1 on 6 matching bases. Germline V gives CDR1 SGHKS, CDR2 YYEKEE (reference sequence). V was shortened by 0 bases and J by 4 bases, with 14 bases between the two germline ends. The CDR3 extends over 15 amino acids. The CDR3 DNA sequence: TGTGCCAGCAGCTTGGTTACAGGGTGGGGTTACGAGCAGTACTTC. This translates into CASSLVTGWGYEQYF.